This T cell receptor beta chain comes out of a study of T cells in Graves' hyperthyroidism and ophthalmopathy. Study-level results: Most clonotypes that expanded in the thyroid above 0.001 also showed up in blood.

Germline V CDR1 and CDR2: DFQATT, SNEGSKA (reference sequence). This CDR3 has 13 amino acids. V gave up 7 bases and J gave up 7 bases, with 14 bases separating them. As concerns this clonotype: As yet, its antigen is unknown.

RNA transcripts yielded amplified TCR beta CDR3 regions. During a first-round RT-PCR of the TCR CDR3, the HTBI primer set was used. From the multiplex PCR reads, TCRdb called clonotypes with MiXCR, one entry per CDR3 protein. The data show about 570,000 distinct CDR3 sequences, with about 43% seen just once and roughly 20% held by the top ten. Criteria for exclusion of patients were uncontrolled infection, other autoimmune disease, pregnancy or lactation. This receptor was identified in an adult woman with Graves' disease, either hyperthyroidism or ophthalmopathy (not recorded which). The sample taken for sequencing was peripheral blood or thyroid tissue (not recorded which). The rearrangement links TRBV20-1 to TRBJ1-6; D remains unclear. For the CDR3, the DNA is TGCAGTGTCCCGGGCGCTTGGAATTCACCCCTCCACTTT. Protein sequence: CSVPGAWNSPLHF.